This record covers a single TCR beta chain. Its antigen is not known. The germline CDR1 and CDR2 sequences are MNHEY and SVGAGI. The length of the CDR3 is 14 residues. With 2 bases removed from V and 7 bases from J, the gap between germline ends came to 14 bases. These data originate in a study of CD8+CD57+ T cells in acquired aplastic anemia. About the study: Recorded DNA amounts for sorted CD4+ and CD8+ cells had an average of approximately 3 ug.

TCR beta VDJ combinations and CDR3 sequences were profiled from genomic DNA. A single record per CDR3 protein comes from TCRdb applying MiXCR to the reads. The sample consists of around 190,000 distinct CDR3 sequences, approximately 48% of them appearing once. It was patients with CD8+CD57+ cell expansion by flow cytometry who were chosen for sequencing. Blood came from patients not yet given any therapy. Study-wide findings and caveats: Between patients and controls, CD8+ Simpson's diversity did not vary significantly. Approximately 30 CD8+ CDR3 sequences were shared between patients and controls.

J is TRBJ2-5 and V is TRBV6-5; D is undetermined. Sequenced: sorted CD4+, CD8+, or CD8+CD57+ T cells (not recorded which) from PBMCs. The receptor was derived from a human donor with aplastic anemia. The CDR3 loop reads CASSYDKGSGTQYF. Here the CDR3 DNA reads TGTGCCAGCAGTTACGATAAGGGTTCGGGGACCCAGTACTTC.